This is a list of T cell receptor beta chains from one sample in a study of blood T cell repertoires in COVID-19. Measured with immunoSEQ multiplex PCR; TCRdb has only the in-frame clones, and not every one. There are around 140,000 clones in the sample; 60% to 85% occur only once, and approximately 17% lies in the top ten. Specimen: peripheral blood. Receptor source: a man aged 45-65 years with acute or convalescent COVID-19. The CDR3 runs from the conserved cysteine through the conserved F or W. A D gene is named only where the DNA matches it firmly. Clone size, where shown, is once, few, many, or a class for clones that have expanded.

j_call: TRBJ2-3; v_call: TRBV11-3; clone_size: -; d_call: -; cdr3_aa: CASSTRGSTDTQYF; cdr3_nt: TGTGCCAGCAGCACCAGGGGTAGCACAGATACGCAGTATTTT
j_call: TRBJ1-1; v_call: TRBV6-4; clone_size: -; d_call: -; cdr3_aa: CASSVRMNTEAFF; cdr3_nt: TGTGCCAGCAGTGTCAGGATGAACACTGAAGCTTTCTTT
j_call: TRBJ2-1; v_call: TRBV6-4; clone_size: -; d_call: -; cdr3_aa: CASSEQGSILGEQFF; cdr3_nt: TGTGCCAGCAGTGAACAGGGATCTATTTTGGGTGAGCAGTTCTTC
j_call: TRBJ1-1; v_call: TRBV6-5; clone_size: -; d_call: TRBD1; cdr3_aa: CASFAGGSNTEAFF; cdr3_nt: TGTGCCAGCTTCGCAGGGGGTTCGAACACTGAAGCTTTCTTT
j_call: TRBJ1-1; v_call: TRBV18; clone_size: few; d_call: TRBD1; cdr3_aa: CASSEWTGMGTEAFF; cdr3_nt: TGTGCCAGCTCAGAATGGACAGGGATGGGCACTGAAGCTTTCTTT
j_call: TRBJ2-3; v_call: TRBV7-6; clone_size: -; d_call: -; cdr3_aa: CASSLDVSATDTQYF; cdr3_nt: TGTGCCAGCAGCTTAGACGTCTCCGCGACAGATACGCAGTATTTT
j_call: TRBJ2-3; v_call: TRBV3-1/TRBV3-2; clone_size: -; d_call: -; cdr3_aa: CASTRGDTQYF; cdr3_nt: TGTGCCAGCACCAGGGGAGATACGCAGTATTTT
j_call: TRBJ2-1; v_call: TRBV11-2; clone_size: -; d_call: TRBD1; cdr3_aa: CASSPETGTAAYNEQFF; cdr3_nt: TGTGCCAGCAGCCCTGAGACCGGGACAGCCGCCTACAATGAGCAGTTCTTC
j_call: TRBJ2-5; v_call: TRBV2; clone_size: -; d_call: -; cdr3_aa: CASSESFRVETQYF; cdr3_nt: TGTGCCAGCAGTGAATCGTTCAGGGTAGAGACCCAGTACTTC
j_call: TRBJ2-7; v_call: TRBV2; clone_size: -; d_call: -; cdr3_aa: CASTLGGPYEQYF; cdr3_nt: TGTGCCAGCACCTTGGGGGGACCCTACGAGCAGTACTTC
j_call: TRBJ2-5; v_call: TRBV6-5; clone_size: -; d_call: TRBD2; cdr3_aa: CASRHRLAGEETQYF; cdr3_nt: TGTGCCAGCAGACATAGACTAGCGGGAGAAGAGACCCAGTACTTC
j_call: TRBJ1-2; v_call: TRBV28; clone_size: -; d_call: -; cdr3_aa: CASSLSPSGMAGSGYTF; cdr3_nt: TGTGCCAGCAGTTTATCTCCCTCCGGGATGGCCGGAAGCGGCTACACCTTC
j_call: TRBJ1-1; v_call: TRBV6-5; clone_size: once; d_call: -; cdr3_aa: CASSYSRGLNTEAFF; cdr3_nt: TGTGCCAGCAGTTACTCCCGAGGATTGAACACTGAAGCTTTCTTT
j_call: TRBJ2-7; v_call: TRBV19; clone_size: once; d_call: -; cdr3_aa: CASSIGVSSYEQYF; cdr3_nt: TGTGCCAGTAGTATCGGGGTGAGCTCCTACGAGCAGTACTTC
j_call: TRBJ1-3; v_call: TRBV24-1; clone_size: -; d_call: -; cdr3_aa: CATSEAGPLGNTIYF; cdr3_nt: TGTGCCACCAGTGAGGCGGGTCCACTTGGAAACACCATATATTTT
j_call: TRBJ2-2; v_call: TRBV2; clone_size: -; d_call: -; cdr3_aa: CASTQPGELFF; cdr3_nt: TGTGCCAGCACACAGCCCGGGGAGCTGTTTTTT
j_call: TRBJ1-1; v_call: TRBV11-2; clone_size: -; d_call: -; cdr3_aa: CASSPTGVTEAFF; cdr3_nt: TGTGCCAGCAGCCCCACGGGGGTCACTGAAGCTTTCTTT
j_call: TRBJ2-5; v_call: TRBV18; clone_size: -; d_call: -; cdr3_aa: CASSPVRSGGGLRETQYF; cdr3_nt: TGTGCCAGCTCACCAGTACGTAGTGGCGGGGGCCTGCGAGAGACCCAGTACTTC
j_call: TRBJ2-1; v_call: TRBV9; clone_size: -; d_call: -; cdr3_aa: CASSVAGDEQFF; cdr3_nt: TGTGCCAGCAGCGTAGCGGGGGATGAGCAGTTCTTC
j_call: TRBJ2-2; v_call: TRBV29-1; clone_size: -; d_call: TRBD1; cdr3_aa: CSVRQGGTGELFF; cdr3_nt: TGCAGCGTCCGACAGGGGGGGACCGGGGAGCTGTTTTTT
j_call: TRBJ1-5; v_call: TRBV19; clone_size: -; d_call: -; cdr3_aa: CATQDYGNQPQHF; cdr3_nt: TGTGCCACCCAGGATTATGGCAATCAGCCCCAGCATTTT